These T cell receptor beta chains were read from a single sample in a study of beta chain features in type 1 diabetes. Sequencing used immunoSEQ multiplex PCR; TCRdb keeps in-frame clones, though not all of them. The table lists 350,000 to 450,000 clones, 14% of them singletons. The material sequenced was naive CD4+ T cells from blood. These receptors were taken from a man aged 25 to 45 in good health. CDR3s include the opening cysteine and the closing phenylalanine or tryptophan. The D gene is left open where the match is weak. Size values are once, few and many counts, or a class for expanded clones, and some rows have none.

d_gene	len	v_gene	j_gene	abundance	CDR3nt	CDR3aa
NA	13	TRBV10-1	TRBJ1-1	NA	TGCGCCAGCAGTGTAAGACAGGCCTCTGAAGCTTTCTTT	CASSVRQASEAFF
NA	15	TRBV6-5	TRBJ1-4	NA	TGTGCCAGCAGCAAGAGCGGGGGACGCTATGAAAAACTGTTTTTT	CASSKSGGRYEKLFF
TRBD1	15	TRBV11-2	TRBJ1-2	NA	TGTGCCAGCAGCACAATCAGGGGGCCTAACTATGGCTACACCTTC	CASSTIRGPNYGYTF
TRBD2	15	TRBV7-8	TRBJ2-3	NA	TGTGCCAGCAGCTTATTGCTAGCGGCACAAGATACGCAGTATTTT	CASSLLLAAQDTQYF
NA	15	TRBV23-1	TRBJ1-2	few	TGCGCCAGCAGAGAGCTACAAGGTCCTAGCTATGGCTACACCTTC	CASRELQGPSYGYTF
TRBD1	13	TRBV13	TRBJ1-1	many	TGTGCCAGCAGCACAATCTGGGGGACAGTCGCTTTCTTT	CASSTIWGTVAFF
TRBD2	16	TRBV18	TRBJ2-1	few	TGTGCCAGCTCAAGGAGCGGGAGCAGGAAGTACAATGAGCAGTTCTTC	CASSRSGSRKYNEQFF
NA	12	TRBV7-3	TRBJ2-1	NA	TGTGCCAGCAGCTTAAGGGGCAATGAGCAGTTCTTC	CASSLRGNEQFF
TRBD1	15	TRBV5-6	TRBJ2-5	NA	TGTGCCAGCAGTTTGACAGGGATCTGGTCGGAGACCCAGTACTTC	CASSLTGIWSETQYF
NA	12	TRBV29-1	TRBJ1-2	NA	TGCAGCGTCAAAAGGGTGGGCTATGGCTACACCTTC	CSVKRVGYGYTF
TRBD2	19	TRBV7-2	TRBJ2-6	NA	TGTGCCAGCACCCCGTTACGGGGCGGGAGTTTATCTGGGGCCAACGTCCTGACTTTC	CASTPLRGGSLSGANVLTF
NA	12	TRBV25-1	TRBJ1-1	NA	TGTGCCAGCAGTTCGGGGAGTGCTGAAGCTTTCTTT	CASSSGSAEAFF
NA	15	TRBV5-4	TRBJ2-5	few	TGTGCCAGCAGCTCCACAGGGAAGGGAGAGGAGACCCAGTACTTC	CASSSTGKGEETQYF
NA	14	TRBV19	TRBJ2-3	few	TGTGCCAGTAGAACTAGCTCCGGCACAGATACGCAGTATTTT	CASRTSSGTDTQYF
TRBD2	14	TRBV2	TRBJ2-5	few	TGTGCCGGCACTAGCGGGAGCTTCCAAGAGACCCAGTACTTC	CAGTSGSFQETQYF
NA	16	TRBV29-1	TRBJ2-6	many	TGCAGCGTTGGAGGCCAGGGGGGCACTGGGGCCAACGTCCTGACTTTC	CSVGGQGGTGANVLTF
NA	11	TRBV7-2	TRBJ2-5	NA	TGTGCCAGCAGCCTAAAGTGGACCCAGTACTTC	CASSLKWTQYF
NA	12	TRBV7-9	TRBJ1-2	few	TGTGCCAGCCTCTCACCTAACTATGGCTACACCTTC	CASLSPNYGYTF
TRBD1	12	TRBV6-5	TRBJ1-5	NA	TGTGCCAGCAGGAACAGGGGGAGGGCCCAGCATTTT	CASRNRGRAQHF
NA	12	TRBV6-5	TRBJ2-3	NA	TGTGCCAGCAGATCCAGCACAGATACGCAGTATTTT	CASRSSTDTQYF
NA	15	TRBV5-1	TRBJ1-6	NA	TGCGCCAGCAGCTTGGCCCTAGGGGGGTCATCACCCCTCCACTTT	CASSLALGGSSPLHF
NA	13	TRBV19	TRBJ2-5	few	TGTGCCAGTAGTATTGGGGGCCGGGAGACCCAGTACTTC	CASSIGGRETQYF
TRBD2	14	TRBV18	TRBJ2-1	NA	TGTGCCAGCTCACGGACTAGCGGGGATTTTGAGCAGTTCTTC	CASSRTSGDFEQFF
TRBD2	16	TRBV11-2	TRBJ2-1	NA	TGTGCCAGCAGCTCTCACACTAGCGGGAGGATTAATGAGCAGTTCTTC	CASSSHTSGRINEQFF
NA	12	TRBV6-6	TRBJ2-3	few	TGTGCCAGCAGTGACTCTTTCGATACGCAGTATTTT	CASSDSFDTQYF
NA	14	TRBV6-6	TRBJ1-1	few	TGTGCCAGCAGCCCTTGGACCGAAAACACTGAAGCTTTCTTT	CASSPWTENTEAFF
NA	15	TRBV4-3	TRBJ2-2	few	TGCGCCAGCAGAGGTGAGCGGATGAACACCGGGGAGCTGTTTTTT	CASRGERMNTGELFF
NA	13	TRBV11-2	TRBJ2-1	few	TGTGCCAGCACCCTGGGCTCCTACAATGAGCAGTTCTTC	CASTLGSYNEQFF
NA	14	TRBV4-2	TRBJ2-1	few	TGTGCCAGCGGGGGCCTGTACTCCTACAATGAGCAGTTCTTC	CASGGLYSYNEQFF
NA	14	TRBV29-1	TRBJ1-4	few	TGCAGCGCATCGGGACACCAGGGTGGGGAAAAACTGTTTTTT	CSASGHQGGEKLFF
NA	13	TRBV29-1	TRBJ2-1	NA	TGCAGCGTCTGGGGGGCGGGCTACAATGAGCAGTTCTTC	CSVWGAGYNEQFF
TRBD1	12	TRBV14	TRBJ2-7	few	TGTGCCAGCAGCAGACAGGGCTACGAGCAGTACTTC	CASSRQGYEQYF
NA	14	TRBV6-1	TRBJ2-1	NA	TGTGCCAGCACGAGCGGCCAAGGGTACAATGAGCAGTTCTTC	CASTSGQGYNEQFF
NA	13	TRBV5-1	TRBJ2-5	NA	TGCGCCAGCAGCTTCGACAGGAAAGAGACCCAGTACTTC	CASSFDRKETQYF
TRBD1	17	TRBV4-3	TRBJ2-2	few	TGCGCCAGCAGCCCCCTCGGGGACAGGGCCGACACCGGGGAGCTGTTTTTT	CASSPLGDRADTGELFF
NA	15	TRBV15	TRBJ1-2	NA	TGTGCCACCAGCAGAGGAGGTACTAATCTCGGTGGCTACACCTTC	CATSRGGTNLGGYTF
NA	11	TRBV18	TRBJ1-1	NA	TGTGCCAGCTCACCGACCACTGAAGCTTTCTTT	CASSPTTEAFF
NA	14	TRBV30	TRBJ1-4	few	TGTGCCTGGAGTTCAGGACCCTCCTCGCAAAAACTGTTTTTT	CAWSSGPSSQKLFF
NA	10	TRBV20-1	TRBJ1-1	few	TGCAGTGCCGACCATACTGAAGCTTTCTTT	CSADHTEAFF
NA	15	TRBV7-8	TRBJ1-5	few	TGTGCCAGCAGCTTAGCTGGGGAGGGCAATCAGCCCCAGCATTTT	CASSLAGEGNQPQHF
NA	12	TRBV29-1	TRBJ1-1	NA	TGCAGCGTTGGCCCCACTTACACTGAAGCTTTCTTT	CSVGPTYTEAFF
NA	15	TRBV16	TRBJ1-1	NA	TGTGCCAGCAGCCCCCGCAAGGGGCTGGGCACTGAAGCTTTCTTT	CASSPRKGLGTEAFF